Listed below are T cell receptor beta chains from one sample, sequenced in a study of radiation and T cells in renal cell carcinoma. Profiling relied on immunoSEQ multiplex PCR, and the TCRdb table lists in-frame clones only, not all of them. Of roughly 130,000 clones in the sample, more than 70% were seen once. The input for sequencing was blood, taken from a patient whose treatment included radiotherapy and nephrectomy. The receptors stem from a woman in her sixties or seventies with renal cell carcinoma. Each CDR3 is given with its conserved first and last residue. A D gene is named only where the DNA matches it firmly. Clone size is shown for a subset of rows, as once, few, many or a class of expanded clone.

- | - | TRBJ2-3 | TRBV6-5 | CASSRAADTQYF | TGTGCCAGCAGCAGGGCCGCAGATACGCAGTATTTT
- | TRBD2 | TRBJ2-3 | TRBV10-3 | CAISDLAGDTDTQYF | TGTGCCATCAGTGACCTAGCGGGGGACACAGATACGCAGTATTTT
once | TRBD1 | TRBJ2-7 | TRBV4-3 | CASSQEGRGSEQYF | TGCGCCAGCAGCCAAGAGGGCAGGGGGTCAGAGCAGTACTTC
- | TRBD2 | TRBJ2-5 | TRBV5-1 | CASCTSGGAAPRETQYF | TGCGCCAGCTGCACTAGCGGGGGGGCCGCGCCAAGAGAGACCCAGTACTTC
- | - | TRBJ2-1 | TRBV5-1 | CASSLEQGPYNEQFF | TGCGCCAGCAGCTTGGAACAGGGTCCGTACAATGAGCAGTTCTTC
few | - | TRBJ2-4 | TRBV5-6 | CASSFRGVAKNIQYF | TGTGCCAGCAGCTTTAGAGGGGTGGCCAAAAACATTCAGTACTTC
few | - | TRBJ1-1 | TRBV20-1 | CSAKDVTEAFF | TGCAGTGCTAAGGATGTCACTGAAGCTTTCTTT
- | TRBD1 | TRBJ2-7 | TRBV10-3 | CAISGGTGEYEQYF | TGTGCCATCAGTGGAGGGACAGGGGAATACGAGCAGTACTTC
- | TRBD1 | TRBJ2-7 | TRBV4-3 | CASSPWDRGHEQYF | TGCGCCAGCAGCCCGTGGGACAGGGGGCACGAGCAGTACTTC
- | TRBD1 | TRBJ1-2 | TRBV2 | CASSLGQSYGYTF | TGTGCCAGCAGCTTGGGACAGAGCTATGGCTACACCTTC
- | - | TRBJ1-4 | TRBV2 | CASSGRANEKLFF | TGTGCCAGCAGTGGGCGGGCTAATGAAAAACTGTTTTTT
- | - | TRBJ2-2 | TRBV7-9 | CASSFSRGPGELFF | TGTGCCAGCAGCTTTTCACGGGGGCCCGGGGAGCTGTTTTTT
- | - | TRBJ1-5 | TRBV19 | CASSKGPGGAQPQHF | TGTGCCAGTAGTAAGGGTCCGGGGGGCGCCCAGCCCCAGCATTTT
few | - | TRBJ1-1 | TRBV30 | CAWRVTGRAEAFF | TGTGCCTGGAGAGTTACAGGACGTGCTGAAGCTTTCTTT
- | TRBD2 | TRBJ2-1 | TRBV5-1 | CASSSGGASNEQFF | TGCGCCAGCAGTAGCGGGGGGGCCTCCAATGAGCAGTTCTTC
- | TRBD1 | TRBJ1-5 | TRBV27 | CASSWTGGQQPQHF | TGTGCCAGCAGTTGGACAGGGGGTCAACAGCCCCAGCATTTT
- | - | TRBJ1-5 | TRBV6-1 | CASSDFSGSNQPQHF | TGTGCCAGCAGTGACTTCAGTGGTAGCAATCAGCCCCAGCATTTT
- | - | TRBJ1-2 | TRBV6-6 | CASSYPPLTGHYGYTF | TGTGCCAGCAGTTACCCGCCTTTGACAGGACATTATGGCTACACCTTC
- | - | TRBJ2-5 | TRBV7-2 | CASSLVASVVETQYF | TGTGCCAGCAGCTTAGTGGCATCAGTTGTAGAGACCCAGTACTTC
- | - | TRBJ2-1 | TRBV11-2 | CASSLRGGRLEQFF | TGTGCCAGCAGCTTAAGGGGGGGCCGCCTTGAGCAGTTCTTC
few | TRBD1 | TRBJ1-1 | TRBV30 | CAWSKGANEAFF | TGTGCCTGGAGTAAGGGGGCTAACGAAGCTTTCTTT
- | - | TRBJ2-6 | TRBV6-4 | CASSDRAGANVLTF | TGTGCCAGCAGTGACAGGGCCGGGGCCAACGTCCTGACTTTC
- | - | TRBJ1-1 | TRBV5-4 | CASSLGQPRGNTEAFF | TGTGCCAGCAGCTTAGGGCAGCCCAGGGGGAACACTGAAGCTTTCTTT
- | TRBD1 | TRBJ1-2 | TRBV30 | CAWKAQGALGYTF | TGTGCCTGGAAGGCGCAGGGGGCGTTAGGCTACACCTTC
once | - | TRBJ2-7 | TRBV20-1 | CSLLGTHEQYF | TGCAGTCTACTAGGGACCCACGAGCAGTACTTC
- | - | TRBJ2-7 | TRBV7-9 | CASSLAGNSYEQYF | TGTGCCAGCAGCTTAGCAGGGAACTCCTACGAGCAGTACTTC
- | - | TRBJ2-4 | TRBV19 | CASSIGGMSKNIQYF | TGTGCCAGTAGTATTGGAGGGATGTCCAAAAACATTCAGTACTTC
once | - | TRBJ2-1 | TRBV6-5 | CASSEQPNEQFF | TGTGCCAGCAGTGAGCAACCCAATGAGCAGTTCTTC
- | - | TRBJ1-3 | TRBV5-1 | CASSLEGVDTIYF | TGCGCCAGCAGCTTGGAAGGGGTGGACACCATATATTTT
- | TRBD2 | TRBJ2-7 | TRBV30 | CAWSATSGGHLNF | TGTGCCTGGAGTGCGACTAGCGGGGGGCACCTTAACTTC
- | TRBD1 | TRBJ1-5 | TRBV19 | CASSIPGTGVQPQHF | TGTGCCAGTAGCATCCCCGGGACAGGGGTCCAGCCCCAGCATTTT
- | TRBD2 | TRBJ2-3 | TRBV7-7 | CASSPGTSGALDTQYF | TGTGCTAGCAGCCCCGGGACTAGCGGGGCTTTAGATACGCAGTATTTT
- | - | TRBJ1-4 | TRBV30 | CAWRKYRGEKLFF | TGTGCCTGGAGAAAATACCGGGGGGAAAAACTGTTTTTT
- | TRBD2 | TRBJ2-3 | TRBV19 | CASSIPASGGLNTQYF | TGTGCCAGTAGTATCCCCGCTAGCGGGGGGCTGAATACGCAGTATTTT
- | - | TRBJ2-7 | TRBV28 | CASSFFWDRDGSYEQYF | TGTGCCAGCAGTTTTTTTTGGGACCGGGACGGCTCCTACGAGCAGTACTTC
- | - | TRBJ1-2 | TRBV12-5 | CASGLDLRGYTF | TGTGCTAGTGGTTTGGACTTACGGGGCTACACCTTC
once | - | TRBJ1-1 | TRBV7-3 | CASSQYEGRNTEAFF | TGTGCCAGCAGCCAATACGAGGGGAGGAACACTGAAGCTTTCTTT
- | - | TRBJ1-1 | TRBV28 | CASSLSWAGMNTEAFF | TGTGCCAGCAGTTTATCTTGGGCGGGCATGAACACTGAAGCTTTCTTT
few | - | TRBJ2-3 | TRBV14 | CASSRGVHTDTQYF | TGTGCCAGCAGCCGGGGGGTTCACACAGATACGCAGTATTTT
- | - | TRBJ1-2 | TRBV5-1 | CASSLDSVGMGYTF | TGCGCCAGCAGTTTGGACAGCGTGGGCATGGGCTACACCTTC
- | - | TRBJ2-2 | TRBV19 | CASIHRANTGELFF | TGTGCCAGTATTCATCGGGCGAACACCGGGGAGCTGTTTTTT
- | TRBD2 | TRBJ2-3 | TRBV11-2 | CASSLWASGLIDTQYF | TGTGCCAGCAGTTTATGGGCTAGCGGGCTCATCGATACGCAGTATTTT
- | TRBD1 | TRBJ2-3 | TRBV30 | CAWSAADRLTDTQYF | TGTGCCTGGAGTGCCGCGGACAGGCTCACAGATACGCAGTATTTT
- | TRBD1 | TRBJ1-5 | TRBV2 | CASSRGQLSNQPQHF | TGTGCCAGCAGTCGGGGACAGCTCAGCAATCAGCCCCAGCATTTT
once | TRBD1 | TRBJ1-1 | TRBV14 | CASSLGQGNTEAFF | TGTGCCAGCAGCCTTGGACAGGGGAACACTGAAGCTTTCTTT
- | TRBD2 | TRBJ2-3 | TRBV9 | CASSTTPGLGKGTDTQYF | TGTGCCAGCAGCACTACCCCGGGACTAGGAAAAGGCACAGATACGCAGTATTTT
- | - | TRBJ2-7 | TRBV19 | CASSQLGGPYEQYF | TGTGCCAGTAGTCAGCTAGGCGGTCCCTACGAGCAGTACTTC
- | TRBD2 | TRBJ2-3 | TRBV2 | CASGTSSTDTQYF | TGTGCCAGCGGGACTAGCTCTACAGATACGCAGTATTTT
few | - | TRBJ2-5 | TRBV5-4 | CASSNGQQETQYF | TGTGCCAGCAGCAATGGACAGCAAGAGACCCAGTACTTC
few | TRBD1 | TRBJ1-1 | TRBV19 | CATDRGPGWTEAFF | TGTGCCACCGACAGGGGCCCGGGATGGACTGAAGCTTTCTTT
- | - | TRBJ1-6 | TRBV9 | CASSVGGDNSPLHF | TGTGCCAGCAGCGTAGGCGGGGATAATTCACCCCTCCACTTT